The sequence of this T cell receptor (beta chain) was determined in a study of vaccination and CD4 T cells after COVID-19. Study information: The convalescent group had six males, four females, seven Caucasians, two Asians, one multiracial. Post-vaccination samples were procured at a median of approximately 72 days following dose two (range 14 to 241).

The study's findings and limits: The median proportion of reactive clones detected only post-vaccination in convalescent patients was over 65%.

This clonotype was seen a few times. Its antigen remains unidentified. A single record per CDR3 protein comes from TCRdb applying MiXCR to the PCR reads. In the table there are some 21,000 distinct CDR3 sequences, under 60% of which are singletons. Source: CD4+ T cells from blood, taken before SARS-CoV-2 vaccination. The receptor's source is a human donor who had recovered from COVID-19.

CDR3 coding DNA: TGTGCCAGCACAATAGCCGGTACACAACAAGAGACCCAGTACTTC. The encoded protein is CASTIAGTQQETQYF. The genes are TRBV7-9 and TRBJ2-5; the D is unclear. CDR3 size: 15 residues. Deletions cut 7 bases from V and 2 bases from J, with 17 bases between. Germline CDR1 is SEHNR and CDR2 is FQNEAQ (reference sequence).